Listed below are T cell receptor beta chains from one sample, sequenced in a study of blood T cell repertoires in COVID-19. Data came from immunoSEQ multiplex PCR; TCRdb stores just in-frame clones and leaves some out. The top ten clones hold 6% of a sample with approximately 180,000 clones, 88% of them seen once. The sequencing sample was made of peripheral blood. The receptors were sampled from a man aged 40-49 years with active or convalescent COVID-19. Each CDR3 is given with its conserved first and last residue. The D gene is left open where the match is weak. Part of the rows lack a size; the others show once, few, many or a class for expanded clones.

d_gene,v_gene,j_gene,len,abundance,CDR3nt,CDR3aa
TRBD1,TRBV7-3,TRBJ2-5,15,.,TGTGCCAGCAGCTTAGACAGGGGTTCCGAATGGACCCAGTACTTC,CASSLDRGSEWTQYF
TRBD2,TRBV5-6,TRBJ2-2,16,.,TGTGCCAGCAGCTTGGAAATCTGGGGGGGCACCGGGGAGCTGTTTTTT,CASSLEIWGGTGELFF
.,TRBV7-6,TRBJ1-1,15,.,TGTGCCAGCAGCTCAGACCTGGACAAGAACACTGAAGCTTTCTTT,CASSSDLDKNTEAFF
TRBD1,TRBV6-6,TRBJ2-7,15,once,TGTGCCAGCAGTTACATGGGACAGGGGATCCACGAGCAGTACTTC,CASSYMGQGIHEQYF
.,TRBV5-8,TRBJ1-1,14,.,TGTGCCAGCACCAGGAGTCAGGGGTTCACTGAAGCTTTCTTT,CASTRSQGFTEAFF
.,TRBV15,TRBJ1-1,14,.,TGTGCCACCAGCAGAGTGTTCGCGAGCGCTGAAGCTTTCTTT,CATSRVFASAEAFF
TRBD1,TRBV4-2,TRBJ1-2,16,.,TGTGCCAGCAGCCAAGGAGGGACAGCTCCGGACTATGGCTACACCTTC,CASSQGGTAPDYGYTF
.,TRBV28,TRBJ2-1,16,.,TGTGCCAGCAGTTTATATTCGTCGATAGAATACAATGAGCAGTTCTTC,CASSLYSSIEYNEQFF
TRBD2,TRBV10-3,TRBJ2-1,15,.,TGTGCCATCAGTGCCACAGCGGGAGTGCTTAATGAGCAGTTCTTC,CAISATAGVLNEQFF
.,TRBV7-3,TRBJ2-7,13,.,TGTGCCAGCAGCTCTTCCAACACGGGCGAGCAGTACTTC,CASSSSNTGEQYF
TRBD2,TRBV4-1,TRBJ2-2,17,.,TGCGCCAGCAAGGGACTAGCGGGGCTTCCGAACACCGGGGAGCTGTTTTTT,CASKGLAGLPNTGELFF
TRBD2,TRBV4-2,TRBJ2-2,16,few,TGTGCCAGCAGCCAAGATACGGGAGGGCCCACCGGGGAGCTGTTTTTT,CASSQDTGGPTGELFF
.,TRBV29-1,TRBJ1-1,11,few,TGCAGCGTCCACAGGGCTACTGAAGCTTTCTTT,CSVHRATEAFF
.,TRBV6-5,TRBJ2-2,14,.,TGTGCCAGCAGTTCCCCCGGGAACACCGGGGAGCTGTTTTTT,CASSSPGNTGELFF
TRBD2,TRBV4-2,TRBJ2-3,15,.,TGTGCCAGCAGCCAAACGATCGGGGGAGGGGATACGCAGTATTTT,CASSQTIGGGDTQYF
.,TRBV7-2,TRBJ2-5,16,.,TGTGCCAGCAGCCGCGGTGGCGCCGTCAACCAAGAGACCCAGTACTTC,CASSRGGAVNQETQYF
TRBD1,TRBV7-7,TRBJ2-2,13,.,TGTGCCTCATCGGACAGGGGGCGCGGGGAGCTGTTTTTT,CASSDRGRGELFF